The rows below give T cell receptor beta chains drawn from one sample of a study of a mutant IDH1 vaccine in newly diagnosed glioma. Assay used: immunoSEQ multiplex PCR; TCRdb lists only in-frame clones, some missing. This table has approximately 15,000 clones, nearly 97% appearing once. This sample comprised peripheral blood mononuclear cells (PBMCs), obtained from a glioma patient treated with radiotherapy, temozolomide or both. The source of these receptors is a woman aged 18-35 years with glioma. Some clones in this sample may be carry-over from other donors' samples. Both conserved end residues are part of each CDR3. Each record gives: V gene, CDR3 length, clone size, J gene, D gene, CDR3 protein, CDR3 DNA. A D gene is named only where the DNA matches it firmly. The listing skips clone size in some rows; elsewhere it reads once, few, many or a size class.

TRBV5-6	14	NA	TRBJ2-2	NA	CASSLPPLSRELFF	TGTGCCAGCAGCCTACCTCCCCTGAGCAGGGAGCTGTTTTTT
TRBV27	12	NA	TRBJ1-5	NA	CASSPSNQPQHF	TGTGCCAGCAGTCCTAGCAATCAGCCCCAGCATTTT
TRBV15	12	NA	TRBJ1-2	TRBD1	CATRQGAYGYTF	TGTGCCACCCGGCAGGGGGCGTACGGCTACACCTTC
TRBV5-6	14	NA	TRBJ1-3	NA	CASSFFSGSNTIYF	TGTGCCAGCAGCTTCTTCTCAGGGAGCAACACCATATATTTT
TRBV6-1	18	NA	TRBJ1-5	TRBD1	CASSEPWTGRLSNQPQHF	TGTGCCAGCAGTGAACCTTGGACAGGGAGGTTGAGCAATCAGCCCCAGCATTTT
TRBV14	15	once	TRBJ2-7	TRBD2	CASSQFRAGENEQYF	TGTGCCAGCAGCCAATTCAGAGCGGGAGAAAACGAGCAGTACTTC
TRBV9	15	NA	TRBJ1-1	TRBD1	CASSAGGGSNTEAFF	TGTGCCAGCAGCGCAGGGGGAGGGTCGAACACTGAAGCTTTCTTT
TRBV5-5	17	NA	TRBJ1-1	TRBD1	CASSLRDRGVQNTEAFF	TGTGCCAGCAGCTTGAGGGACAGGGGGGTTCAGAACACTGAAGCTTTCTTT
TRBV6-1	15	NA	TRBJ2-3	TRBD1	CASSGRTGVADTQYF	TGTGCCAGCAGTGGCAGGACAGGGGTGGCAGATACGCAGTATTTT
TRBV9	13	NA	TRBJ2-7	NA	CASSVELWAEQYF	TGTGCCAGCAGCGTGGAGTTGTGGGCCGAGCAGTACTTC
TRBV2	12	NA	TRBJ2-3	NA	CASSPFTDTQYF	TGTGCCAGCAGCCCCTTCACAGATACGCAGTATTTT
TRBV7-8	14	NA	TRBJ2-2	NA	CASSLGVNTGELFF	TGTGCCAGCAGCTTAGGGGTGAACACCGGGGAGCTGTTTTTT
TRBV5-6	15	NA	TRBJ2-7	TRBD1	CASSPNGQGSYEQYF	TGTGCCAGCAGCCCGAACGGACAGGGCTCATACGAGCAGTACTTC
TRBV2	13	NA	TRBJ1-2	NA	CASGKDSNYGYTF	TGTGCCTCGGGGAAAGACTCTAACTATGGCTACACCTTC
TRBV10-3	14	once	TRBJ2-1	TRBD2	CAIMALAGVNEQFF	TGTGCCATCATGGCGCTAGCGGGGGTTAATGAGCAGTTCTTC
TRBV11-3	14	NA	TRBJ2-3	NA	CASSLLPSTDTQYF	TGTGCCAGCAGCTTACTGCCGAGCACAGATACGCAGTATTTT
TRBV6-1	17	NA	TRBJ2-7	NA	CASSEAPLRGLSYEQYF	TGTGCCAGCAGTGAAGCGCCTTTGCGGGGGCTGTCCTACGAGCAGTACTTC
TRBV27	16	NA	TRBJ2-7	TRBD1	CASAPSWGQTPYEQYF	TGTGCCAGCGCCCCTAGTTGGGGACAGACCCCCTACGAGCAGTACTTC
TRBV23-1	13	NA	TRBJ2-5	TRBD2	CASSSSGEETQYF	TGCGCCAGCAGTTCTAGCGGGGAAGAGACCCAGTACTTC
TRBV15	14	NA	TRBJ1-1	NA	CATRNLRDGTEAFF	TGTGCCACCAGGAATCTTAGGGATGGCACTGAAGCTTTCTTT
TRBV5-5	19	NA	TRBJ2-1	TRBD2	CASSLHDSGGPGSYNEQFF	TGTGCCAGCAGCTTACACGATAGCGGGGGCCCAGGGTCCTACAATGAGCAGTTCTTC
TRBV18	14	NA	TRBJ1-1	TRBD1	CASSPTGAGTEAFF	TGTGCCAGCTCGCCGACAGGGGCCGGGACTGAAGCTTTCTTT